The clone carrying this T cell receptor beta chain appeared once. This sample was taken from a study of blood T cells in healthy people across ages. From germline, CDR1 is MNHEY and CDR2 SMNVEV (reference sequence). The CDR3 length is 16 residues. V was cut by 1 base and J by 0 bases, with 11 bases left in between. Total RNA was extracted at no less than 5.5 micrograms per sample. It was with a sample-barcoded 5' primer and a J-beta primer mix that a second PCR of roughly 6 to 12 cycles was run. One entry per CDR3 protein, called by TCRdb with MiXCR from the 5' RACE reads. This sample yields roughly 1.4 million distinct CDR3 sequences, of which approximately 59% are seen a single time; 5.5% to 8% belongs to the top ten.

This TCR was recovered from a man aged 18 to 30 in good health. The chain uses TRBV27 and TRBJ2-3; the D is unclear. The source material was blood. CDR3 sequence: CASSLYPDQSTDTQYF. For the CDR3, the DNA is TGTGCCAGCAGTTTATATCCGGACCAAAGCACAGATACGCAGTATTTT.